This passage covers 4 T cell receptor beta chains from one sample sequenced in a study of identical twins. TCRdb passed the 5' RACE reads through MiXCR, listing each CDR3 protein once. The table has some 560,000 distinct CDR3 sequences, over 8.5% seen once; the top ten hold 2.5% to 3.5%. This sample also appeared in a second study, on yellow fever vaccine responses in identical twins.

Sample: PBMCs. These receptors originate from a woman aged 18 to 35 in good health.

This clonotype was recorded many times. The chain couples TRBV20-1 to TRBJ2-1, with no clear D. CDR1 is DFQATT, CDR2 SNEGSKA, per germline (reference sequence). The CDR3 spans 11 residues. Trimming removed 3 bases from V and 5 bases from J, with 5 bases in between. Here the CDR3 reads CSASKNNEQFF. As DNA, the CDR3 is TGCAGTGCTAGCAAGAACAATGAGCAGTTCTTC.

This clonotype was counted at least ten times. V and J are TRBV6-4 and TRBJ2-5, with 14 bases aligning to TRBD2. The germline CDR1 and CDR2 sequences are MRHNA and SNTAGT. This CDR3 region has 20 residues. V lost 6 bases, J lost 5 bases, and 20 bases stayed unmatched. CDR3 residues: CASSPIPYKGLAGEWETQYF. CDR3 in DNA: TGTGCCAGCAGCCCAATTCCATACAAGGGACTAGCGGGAGAGTGGGAGACCCAGTACTTC.

Points on this clonotype: This may be a read error, as it is one base from a much larger clone. The rearrangement joins TRBV7-2 to TRBJ2-3, with a tentative D call TRBD1 (6 bases). The germline CDR1 and CDR2 sequences are SGHTA and FQGNSA. The CDR3 has 14 amino acids. For the CDR3, the DNA is TGTGCCAGCAGCTTAGCATGGGACACAGAAACGCAGTATTTT. Amino acid sequence: CASSLAWDTETQYF. Using reference TRBV7-2 and TRBJ2-3 for the parts outside the CDR3, the full variable domain is GAGVSQSPSNKVTEKGKDVELRCDPISGHTALYWYRQSLGQGLEFLIYFQGNSAPDKSGLPSDRFSAERTGGSVSTLTIQRTQQEDSAVYLCASSLAWDTETQYFGPGTRLTVL.

This chain joins TRBV25-1 and TRBJ2-1; TRBD2 aligns across 10 bases. From germline, CDR1 is MGHDK and CDR2 SYGVNS. CDR3 length: 16 amino acids. V was clipped by 1 base and J by 7 bases; unmatched bases: 7. Here the CDR3 reads CASSEFRLAGDNEQFF. DNA for the CDR3: TGTGCCAGCAGTGAATTCAGGCTAGCGGGAGATAATGAGCAGTTCTTC.